The T cell receptor (beta chain) under discussion was sequenced for a study of blood T cell repertoires in COVID-19. Overall study: Acute and convalescent COVID-19 specimens originated in the United States, Italy and Spain.

The CDR3 extends over 13 amino acids. Germline CDR1 is LGHDT and CDR2 is YNNKEL (reference sequence). The V segment lost 6 bases and the J segment 2 bases; nucleotides outside the gene matches: 2. In the source study's methods: Amplification of reference gene primers was used by the study to estimate nucleated cell counts. Generated by immunoSEQ multiplex PCR, the TCRdb table keeps only in-frame clones and is missing some. V, J and clone size reflect that table, while D and trimming were determined from the DNA. The sample lists 35,000 to 50,000 clones, roughly 88% occurring once. The genes are TRBV3-1 (or the pseudogene TRBV3-2) and TRBJ2-3; 7 nucleotides line up with TRBD2. This sequence was found in a man aged 55 to 69 with active COVID-19. The sequenced material came from peripheral blood. For the CDR3, the DNA is TGTGCCAGCAGGAAGCGGGACACAGATACGCAGTATTTT. It codes for CASRKRDTDTQYF.